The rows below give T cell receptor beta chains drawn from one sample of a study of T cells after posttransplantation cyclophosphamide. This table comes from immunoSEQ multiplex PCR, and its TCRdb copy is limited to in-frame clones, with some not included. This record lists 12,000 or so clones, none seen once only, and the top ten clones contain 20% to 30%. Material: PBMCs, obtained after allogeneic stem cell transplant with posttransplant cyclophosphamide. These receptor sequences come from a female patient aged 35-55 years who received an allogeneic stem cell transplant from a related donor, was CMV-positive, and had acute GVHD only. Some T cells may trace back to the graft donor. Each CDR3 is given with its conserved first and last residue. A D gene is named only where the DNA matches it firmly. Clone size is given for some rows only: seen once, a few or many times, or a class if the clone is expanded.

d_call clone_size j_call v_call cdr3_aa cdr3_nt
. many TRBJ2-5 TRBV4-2 CASSQQASRETQYF TGTGCCAGCAGCCAACAAGCTTCTCGGGAGACCCAGTACTTC
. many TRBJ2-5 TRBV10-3 CAISDRSETQYF TGTGCCATCAGTGACAGGTCAGAGACCCAGTACTTC
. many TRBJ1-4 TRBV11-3 CASSLRLSGDEKLFF TGTGCCAGCAGCCTCAGACTATCGGGGGATGAAAAACTGTTTTTT
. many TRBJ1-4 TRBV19 CASTPDGWREKLFF TGTGCCAGTACCCCGGACGGGTGGAGGGAAAAACTGTTTTTT
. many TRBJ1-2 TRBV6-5 CASRSGGLSYGYTF TGTGCCAGCAGAAGCGGGGGCCTCTCTTATGGCTACACCTTC
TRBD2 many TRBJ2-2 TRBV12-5 CASGQGLAGVTGELFF TGTGCTAGTGGCCAGGGACTAGCGGGAGTTACCGGGGAGCTGTTTTTT
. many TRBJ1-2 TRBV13 CASSSRGTNYGYTF TGTGCCAGCAGTTCCAGGGGAACTAACTATGGCTACACCTTC
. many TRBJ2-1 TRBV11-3 CASSQALAYNEQFF TGTGCCAGCAGCCAAGCGCTAGCGTACAATGAGCAGTTCTTC
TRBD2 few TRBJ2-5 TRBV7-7 CASSPGLAGDGQYF TGTGCTAGCAGCCCAGGACTAGCGGGAGACGGCCAGTACTTC
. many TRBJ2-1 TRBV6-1 CASSEWALNEQFF TGTGCCAGCAGTGAATGGGCCCTAAATGAGCAGTTCTTC
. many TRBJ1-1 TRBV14 CASSQGQGTEAFF TGTGCCAGCAGCCAAGGGCAGGGCACTGAAGCTTTCTTT
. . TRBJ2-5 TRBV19 CASSISKAGRAETQYF TGTGCCAGTAGTATAAGTAAAGCGGGCCGGGCAGAGACCCAGTACTTC
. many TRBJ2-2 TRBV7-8 CASSPNAGPGELFF TGTGCCAGCAGCCCAAACGCGGGTCCCGGGGAGCTGTTTTTT
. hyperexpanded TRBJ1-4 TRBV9 CASSLQGNWNEKLFF TGTGCCAGCAGCCTCCAGGGGAACTGGAATGAAAAACTGTTTTTT
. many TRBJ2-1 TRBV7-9 CASSLMGGGSWAFF TGTGCCAGCAGCTTAATGGGTGGGGGCTCTTGGGCGTTCTTC
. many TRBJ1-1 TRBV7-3 CASSLTRGLGSEAFF TGTGCCAGCAGCTTAACGCGGGGGCTTGGATCTGAAGCTTTCTTT
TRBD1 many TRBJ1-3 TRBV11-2 CASSRDRAGNTIYF TGTGCCAGCAGCCGGGACAGGGCTGGAAACACCATATATTTT
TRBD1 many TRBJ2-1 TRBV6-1 CASWLGQGASEQFF TGTGCCAGCTGGCTCGGACAGGGGGCGAGTGAGCAGTTCTTC
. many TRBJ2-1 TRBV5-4 CASSLDSNNNNEQFF TGTGCCAGCAGCTTGGATAGCAACAATAACAATGAGCAGTTCTTC
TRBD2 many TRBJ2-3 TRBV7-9 CASSLAGSTDTQYF TGTGCCAGCTCCCTAGCGGGTAGCACAGATACGCAGTATTTT
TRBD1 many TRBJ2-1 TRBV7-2 CASSLAGQGASEQFF TGTGCCAGCAGCTTAGCGGGACAGGGGGCCAGTGAGCAGTTCTTC
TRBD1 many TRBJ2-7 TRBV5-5 CASSRGGQGYIHEQYF TGTGCCAGCAGCCGAGGGGGACAGGGGTATATCCACGAGCAGTACTTC
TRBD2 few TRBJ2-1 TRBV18 CASSQIAGGTNNEQFF TGTGCCAGCTCACAAATAGCGGGAGGCACGAACAATGAGCAGTTCTTC
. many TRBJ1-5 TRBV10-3 CAIKGDSNQPQHF TGTGCCATCAAAGGGGATAGCAATCAGCCCCAGCATTTT
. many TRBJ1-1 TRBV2 CAPGVGRGTEAFF TGTGCCCCCGGTGTAGGTCGAGGCACTGAAGCTTTCTTT
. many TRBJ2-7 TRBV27 CASSLYPRAPYEQYF TGTGCCAGCAGTTTATATCCCAGGGCCCCCTACGAGCAGTACTTC
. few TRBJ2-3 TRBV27 CASSLIAKDTQYF TGTGCCAGCAGTTTAATAGCTAAGGATACGCAGTATTTT
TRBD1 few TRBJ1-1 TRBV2 CASSPPDRDGKAFF TGTGCCAGCAGCCCTCCCGACAGGGATGGAAAAGCTTTCTTT
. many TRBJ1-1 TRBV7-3 CASSLSFGGEAFF TGTGCCAGCAGCTTAAGCTTTGGCGGTGAAGCTTTCTTT
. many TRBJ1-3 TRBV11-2 CASSLVRTSTSGNTIYF TGTGCCAGCAGCTTAGTGCGTACCTCCACCTCTGGAAACACCATATATTTT
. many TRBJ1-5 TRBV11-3 CASIVVTHPQHF TGTGCCAGCATAGTTGTCACCCATCCCCAGCATTTT
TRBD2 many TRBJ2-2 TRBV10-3 CAISELSPGGLSGELFF TGTGCCATCAGTGAGCTAAGCCCGGGAGGCCTATCCGGGGAGCTGTTTTTT
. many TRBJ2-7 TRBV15 CATSRDWQGIYEQYF TGTGCCACCAGCAGAGATTGGCAGGGGATCTACGAGCAGTACTTC
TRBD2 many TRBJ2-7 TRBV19 CASSIAGLADSYEQYF TGTGCCAGTAGTATAGCCGGACTAGCGGACTCCTACGAGCAGTACTTC
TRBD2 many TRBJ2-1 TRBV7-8 CASSPPGGNEQFF TGTGCCAGCAGCCCCCCGGGGGGGAATGAGCAGTTCTTC
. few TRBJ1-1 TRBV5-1 CASSPAGRGTEAFF TGCGCCAGCAGCCCCGCAGGGAGGGGCACTGAAGCTTTCTTT
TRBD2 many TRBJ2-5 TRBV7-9 CASSRGLAGGETQYF TGTGCCAGCAGCCGAGGACTAGCGGGAGGGGAGACCCAGTACTTC
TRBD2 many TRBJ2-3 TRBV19 CASSPQGLAGGQRTDTQYF TGTGCCAGTAGTCCACAGGGACTAGCGGGGGGGCAACGCACAGATACGCAGTATTTT
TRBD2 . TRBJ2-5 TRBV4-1 CASSPLDMGGLAGVETQYF TGCGCCAGCAGTCCCCTCGACATGGGGGGGCTAGCGGGAGTTGAGACCCAGTACTTC
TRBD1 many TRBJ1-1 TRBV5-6 CASSQGQKAFF TGTGCCAGCAGCCAGGGACAGAAAGCTTTCTTT
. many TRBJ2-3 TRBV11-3 CASSRHFSGSTDTQYF TGTGCCAGCAGCCGTCACTTTAGCGGTAGCACAGATACGCAGTATTTT
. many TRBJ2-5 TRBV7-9 CASSFRDIETQYF TGTGCCAGCAGCTTTCGGGACATAGAGACCCAGTACTTC
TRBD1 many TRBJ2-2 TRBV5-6 CASRYRGANTGELFF TGTGCCAGCAGGTACAGGGGGGCGAACACCGGGGAGCTGTTTTTT
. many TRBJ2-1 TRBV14 CASSQGSVSYNEQFF TGTGCCAGCAGCCAAGGCAGCGTTTCCTACAATGAGCAGTTCTTC
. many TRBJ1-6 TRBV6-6 CASSYMTENSPLHF TGTGCCAGCAGTTACATGACAGAAAATTCACCCCTCCACTTT
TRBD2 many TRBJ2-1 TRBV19 CASSIDQASGRGEQFF TGTGCCAGTAGTATAGATCAGGCTAGCGGGAGAGGGGAGCAGTTCTTC
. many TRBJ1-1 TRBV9 CASSVAGSGADTEAFF TGTGCCAGCAGCGTAGCTGGGTCAGGGGCGGACACTGAAGCTTTCTTT
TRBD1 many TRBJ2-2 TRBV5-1 CASSPGQVTGELFF TGCGCCAGCAGCCCGGGACAGGTTACCGGGGAGCTGTTTTTT
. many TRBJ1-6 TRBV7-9 CASSDWTVDNSPLHF TGTGCCAGCAGCGACTGGACAGTTGATAATTCACCCCTCCACTTT
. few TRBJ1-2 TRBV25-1 CASRAETGRRGYTF TGTGCCAGCAGGGCCGAAACAGGACGGCGTGGCTACACCTTC
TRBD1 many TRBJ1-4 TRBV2 CASRRGDRGVNEKLFF TGTGCCAGCAGGCGTGGGGACAGGGGCGTGAATGAAAAACTGTTTTTT
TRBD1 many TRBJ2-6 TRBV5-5 CASSLSGQGANVLTF TGTGCCAGCAGCTTGTCGGGACAGGGGGCCAACGTCCTGACTTTC
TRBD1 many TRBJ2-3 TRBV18 CASSRSGGYGDTQYF TGTGCCAGCTCACGGTCAGGGGGCTATGGAGATACGCAGTATTTT